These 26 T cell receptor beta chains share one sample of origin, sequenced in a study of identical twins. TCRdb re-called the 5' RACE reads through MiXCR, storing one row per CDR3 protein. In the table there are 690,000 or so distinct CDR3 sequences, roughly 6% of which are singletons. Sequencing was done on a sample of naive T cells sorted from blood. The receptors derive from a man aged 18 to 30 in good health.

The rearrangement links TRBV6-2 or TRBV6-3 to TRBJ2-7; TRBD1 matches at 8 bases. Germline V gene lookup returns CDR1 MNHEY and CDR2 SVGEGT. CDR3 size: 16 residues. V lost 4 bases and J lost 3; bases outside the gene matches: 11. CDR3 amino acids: CASSFPPRGTGYEQYF. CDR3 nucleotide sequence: TGTGCCAGCAGTTTCCCACCTAGGGGGACAGGCTACGAGCAGTACTTC.

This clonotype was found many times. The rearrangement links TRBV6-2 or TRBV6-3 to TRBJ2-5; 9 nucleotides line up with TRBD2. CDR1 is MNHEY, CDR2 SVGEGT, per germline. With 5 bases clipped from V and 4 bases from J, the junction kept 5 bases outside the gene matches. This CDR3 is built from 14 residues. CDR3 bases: TGTGCCAGCAGTATAGCGGGAGTCGGAGAGACCCAGTACTTC. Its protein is CASSIAGVGETQYF.

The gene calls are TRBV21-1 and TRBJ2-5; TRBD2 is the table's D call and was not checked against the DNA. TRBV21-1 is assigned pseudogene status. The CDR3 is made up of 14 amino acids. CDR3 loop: CASSKERPFETQYF. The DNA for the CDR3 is TGTGCCAGCAGCAAAGAGAGGCCCTTTGAGACCCAGTACTTC.

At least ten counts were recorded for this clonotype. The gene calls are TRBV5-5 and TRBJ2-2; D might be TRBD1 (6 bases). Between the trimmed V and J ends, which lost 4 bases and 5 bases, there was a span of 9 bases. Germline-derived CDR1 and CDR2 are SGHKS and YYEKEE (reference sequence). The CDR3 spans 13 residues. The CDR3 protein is CASSPGTTGELFF. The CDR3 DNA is TGTGCCAGCAGCCCCGGGACAACCGGGGAGCTGTTTTTT.

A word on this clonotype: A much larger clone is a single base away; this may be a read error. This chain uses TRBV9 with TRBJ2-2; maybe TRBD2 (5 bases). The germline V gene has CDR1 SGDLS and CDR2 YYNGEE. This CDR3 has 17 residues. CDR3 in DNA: TGTGCCAGCAGCCCTTATATGGACTGGGTGAACACCGGGGAGCCGTTTTTT. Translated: CASSPYMDWVNTGEPFF. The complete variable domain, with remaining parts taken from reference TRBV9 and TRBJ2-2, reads DSGVTQTPKHLITATGQRVTLRCSPRSGDLSVYWYQQSLDQGLQFLIQYYNGEERAKGNILERFSAQQFPDLHSELNLSSLELGDSALYFCASSPYMDWVNTGEPFFGEGSRLTVL.

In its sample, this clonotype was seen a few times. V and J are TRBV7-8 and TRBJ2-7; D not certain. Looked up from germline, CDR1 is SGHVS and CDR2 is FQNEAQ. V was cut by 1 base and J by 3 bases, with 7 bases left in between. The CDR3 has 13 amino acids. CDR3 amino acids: CASSLGLNYEQYV. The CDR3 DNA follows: TGTGCCAGCAGCTTAGGACTGAACTACGAGCAGTACGTC.

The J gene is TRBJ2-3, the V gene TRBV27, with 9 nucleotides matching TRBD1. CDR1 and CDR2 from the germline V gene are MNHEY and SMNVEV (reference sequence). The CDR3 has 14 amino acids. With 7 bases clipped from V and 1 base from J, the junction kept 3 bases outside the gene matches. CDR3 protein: CASKTGGRTDTQYF. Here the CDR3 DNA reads TGTGCCAGCAAGACAGGGGGACGCACAGATACGCAGTATTTT.

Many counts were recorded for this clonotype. CDR3 bases: TGCAGTGCTACTAGCGGGAGCCAACAAGAGACCCAGTACTTC. As protein: CSATSGSQQETQYF. The V and J genes are TRBV20-1 and TRBJ2-5; the match to TRBD2 covers 10 bases. The CDR3 extends over 14 amino acids. Germline V gene data show CDR1 as DFQATT and CDR2 as SNEGSKA (reference sequence). Trimming at V came to 4 bases and at J to 2 bases, leaving 4 bases not matched to a gene.

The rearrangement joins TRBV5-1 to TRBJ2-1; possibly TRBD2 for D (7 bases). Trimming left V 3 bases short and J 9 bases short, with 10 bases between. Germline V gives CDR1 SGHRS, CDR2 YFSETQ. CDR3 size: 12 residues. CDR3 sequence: CASSSGGGEQFF. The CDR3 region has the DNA TGCGCCAGCAGCTCGGGGGGCGGTGAGCAGTTCTTC.

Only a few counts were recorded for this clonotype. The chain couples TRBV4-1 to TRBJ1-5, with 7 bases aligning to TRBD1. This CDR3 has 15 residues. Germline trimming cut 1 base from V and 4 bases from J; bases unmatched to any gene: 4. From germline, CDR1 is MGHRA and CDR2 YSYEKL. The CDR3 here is CASSQVVRGNQPQHF. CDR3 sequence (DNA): TGCGCCAGCAGCCAAGTGGTCAGGGGGAATCAGCCCCAGCATTTT.

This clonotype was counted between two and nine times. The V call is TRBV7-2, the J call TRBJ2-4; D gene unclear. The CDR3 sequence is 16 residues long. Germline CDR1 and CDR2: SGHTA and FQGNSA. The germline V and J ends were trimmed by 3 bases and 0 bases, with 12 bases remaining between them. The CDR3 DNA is TGTGCCAGCAGCTTTATCCATGCTTTAGCCAAAAACATTCAGTACTTC. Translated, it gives CASSFIHALAKNIQYF.

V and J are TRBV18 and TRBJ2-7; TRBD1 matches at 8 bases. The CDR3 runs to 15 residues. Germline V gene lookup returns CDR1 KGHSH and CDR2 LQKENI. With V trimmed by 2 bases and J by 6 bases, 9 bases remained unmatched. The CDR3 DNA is TGTGCCAGCTCACCATCTCGGACAGGGCTACCCGAGCAGTACTTC. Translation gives CASSPSRTGLPEQYF.

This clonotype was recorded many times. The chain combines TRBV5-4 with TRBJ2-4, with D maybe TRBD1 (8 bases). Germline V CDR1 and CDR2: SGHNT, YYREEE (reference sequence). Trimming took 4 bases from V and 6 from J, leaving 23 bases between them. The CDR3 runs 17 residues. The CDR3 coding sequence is TGTGCCAGCAGCCGGGGGATTGACAGGGGCGGGAGAAACATTCAGTACTTC. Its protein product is CASSRGIDRGGRNIQYF.

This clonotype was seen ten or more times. The chain's CDR3 is CASSLETYNYGYTF. In nucleotides, the CDR3 is TGTGCCAGCAGCTTAGAAACCTATAACTATGGCTACACCTTC. J is TRBJ1-2 and V is TRBV7-8; D ambiguous. Germline values: CDR1 SGHVS, CDR2 FQNEAQ. This CDR3 spans 14 amino acids. Trimming pared 1 base from V and 1 base from J, leaving 7 bases between.

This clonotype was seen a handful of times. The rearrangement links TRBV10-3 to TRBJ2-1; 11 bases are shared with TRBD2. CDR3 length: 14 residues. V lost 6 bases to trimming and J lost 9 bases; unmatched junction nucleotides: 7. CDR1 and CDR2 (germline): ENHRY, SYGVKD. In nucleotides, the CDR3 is TGTGCCATCAGAATAGCGGGAGGGCCAGGTGAGCAGTTCTTC. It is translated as CAIRIAGGPGEQFF.

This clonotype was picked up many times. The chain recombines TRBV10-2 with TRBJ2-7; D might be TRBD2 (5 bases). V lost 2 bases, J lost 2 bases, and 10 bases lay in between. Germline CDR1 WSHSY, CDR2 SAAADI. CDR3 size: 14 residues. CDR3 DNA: TGCGCCAGCAGTGAGGAGGGTCGGGCCTACGAGCAGTACGTC. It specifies CASSEEGRAYEQYV.

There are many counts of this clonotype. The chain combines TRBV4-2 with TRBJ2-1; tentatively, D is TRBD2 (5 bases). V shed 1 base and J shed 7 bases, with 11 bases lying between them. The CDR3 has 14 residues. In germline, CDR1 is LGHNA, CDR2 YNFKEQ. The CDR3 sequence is CASSQVFEGNEQFF. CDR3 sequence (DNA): TGTGCCAGCAGCCAAGTGTTCGAGGGAAATGAGCAGTTCTTC.

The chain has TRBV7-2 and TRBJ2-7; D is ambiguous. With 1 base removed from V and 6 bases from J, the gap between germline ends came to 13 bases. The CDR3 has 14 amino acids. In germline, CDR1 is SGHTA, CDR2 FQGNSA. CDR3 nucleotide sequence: TGTGCCAGCAGCTTAGTCCGCTCTAACGGCGAGCAGTACTTC. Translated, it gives CASSLVRSNGEQYF.

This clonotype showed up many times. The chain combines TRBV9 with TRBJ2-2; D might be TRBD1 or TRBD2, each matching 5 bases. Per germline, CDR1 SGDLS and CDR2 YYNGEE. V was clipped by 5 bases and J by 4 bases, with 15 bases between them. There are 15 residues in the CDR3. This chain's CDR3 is CASSLGGVSTGELFF. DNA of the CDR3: TGTGCCAGCAGTCTTGGGGGTGTTAGCACCGGGGAGCTGTTTTTT.

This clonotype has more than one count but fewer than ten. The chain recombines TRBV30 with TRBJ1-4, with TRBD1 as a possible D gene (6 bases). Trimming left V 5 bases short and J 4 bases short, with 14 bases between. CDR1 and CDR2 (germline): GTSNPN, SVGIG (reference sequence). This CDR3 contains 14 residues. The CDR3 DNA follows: TGTGCCTGGCAGCCCGGACAGAGTAATGAAAAACTGTTTTTT. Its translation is CAWQPGQSNEKLFF.

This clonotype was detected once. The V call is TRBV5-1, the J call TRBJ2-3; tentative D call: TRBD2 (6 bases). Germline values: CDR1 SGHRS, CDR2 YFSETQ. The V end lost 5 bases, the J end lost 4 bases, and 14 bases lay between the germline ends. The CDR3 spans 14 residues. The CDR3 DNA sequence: TGCGCCAGCAGTTGGCTGGAGGGTCCAGATACGCAGTATTTT. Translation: CASSWLEGPDTQYF.

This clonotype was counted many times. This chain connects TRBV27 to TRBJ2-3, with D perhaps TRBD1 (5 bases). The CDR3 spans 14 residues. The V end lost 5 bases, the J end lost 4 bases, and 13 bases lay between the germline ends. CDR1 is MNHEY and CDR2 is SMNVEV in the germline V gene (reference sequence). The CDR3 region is CASSPMTDPDTQYF. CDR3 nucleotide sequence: TGTGCCAGCAGTCCAATGACAGATCCAGATACGCAGTATTTT.

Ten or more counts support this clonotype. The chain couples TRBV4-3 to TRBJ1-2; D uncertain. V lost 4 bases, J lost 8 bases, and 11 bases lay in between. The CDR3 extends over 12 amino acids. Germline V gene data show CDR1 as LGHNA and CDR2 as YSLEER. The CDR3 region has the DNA TGCGCCAGCAGCCTGACGTGGAGCGGCTACACCTTC. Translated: CASSLTWSGYTF.

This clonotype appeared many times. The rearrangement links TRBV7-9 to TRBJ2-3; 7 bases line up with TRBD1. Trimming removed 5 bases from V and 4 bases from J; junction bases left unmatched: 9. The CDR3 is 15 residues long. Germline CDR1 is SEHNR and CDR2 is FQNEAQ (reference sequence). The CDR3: CASSNQQGRADTQYF. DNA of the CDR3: TGTGCCAGCAGCAACCAACAGGGGCGCGCAGATACGCAGTATTTT.

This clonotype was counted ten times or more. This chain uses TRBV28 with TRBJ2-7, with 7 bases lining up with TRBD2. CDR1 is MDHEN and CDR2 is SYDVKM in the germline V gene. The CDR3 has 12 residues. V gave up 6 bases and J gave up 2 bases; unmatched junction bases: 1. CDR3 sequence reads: CASRAGPYEQYF. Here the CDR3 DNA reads TGTGCCAGCAGAGCGGGACCCTACGAGCAGTACTTC.

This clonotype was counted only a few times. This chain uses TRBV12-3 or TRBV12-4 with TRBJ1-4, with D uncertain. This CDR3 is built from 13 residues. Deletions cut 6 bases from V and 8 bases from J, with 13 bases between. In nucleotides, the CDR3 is TGTGCCAGCAGAATTCAAGAGGGCGAAAAACTGTTTTTT. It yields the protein CASRIQEGEKLFF.